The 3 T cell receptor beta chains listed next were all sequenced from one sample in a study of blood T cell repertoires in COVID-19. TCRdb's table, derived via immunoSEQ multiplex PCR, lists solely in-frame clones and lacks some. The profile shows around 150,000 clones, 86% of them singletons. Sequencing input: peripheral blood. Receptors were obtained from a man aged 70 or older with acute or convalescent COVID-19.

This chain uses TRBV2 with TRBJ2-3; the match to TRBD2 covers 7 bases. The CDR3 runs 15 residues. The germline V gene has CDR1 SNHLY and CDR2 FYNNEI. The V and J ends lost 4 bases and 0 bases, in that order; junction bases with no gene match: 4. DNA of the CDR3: TGTGCCAGCAGTGGAGGACTAGATAGCACAGATACGCAGTATTTT. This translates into CASSGGLDSTDTQYF.

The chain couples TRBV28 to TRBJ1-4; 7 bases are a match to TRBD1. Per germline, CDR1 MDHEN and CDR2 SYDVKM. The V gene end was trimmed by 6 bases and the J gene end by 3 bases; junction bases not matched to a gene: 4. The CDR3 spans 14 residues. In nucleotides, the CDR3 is TGTGCCAGCAGCCTGGACAGGCCTAATGAAAAACTGTTTTTT. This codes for CASSLDRPNEKLFF.

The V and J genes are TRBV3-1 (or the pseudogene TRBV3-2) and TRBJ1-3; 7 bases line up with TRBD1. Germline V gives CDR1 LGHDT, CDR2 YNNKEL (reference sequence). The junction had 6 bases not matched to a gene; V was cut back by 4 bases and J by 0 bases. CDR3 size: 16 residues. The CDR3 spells CASSPRDRLSGNTIYF. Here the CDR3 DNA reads TGTGCCAGCAGCCCACGGGACAGACTCTCTGGAAACACCATATATTTT.